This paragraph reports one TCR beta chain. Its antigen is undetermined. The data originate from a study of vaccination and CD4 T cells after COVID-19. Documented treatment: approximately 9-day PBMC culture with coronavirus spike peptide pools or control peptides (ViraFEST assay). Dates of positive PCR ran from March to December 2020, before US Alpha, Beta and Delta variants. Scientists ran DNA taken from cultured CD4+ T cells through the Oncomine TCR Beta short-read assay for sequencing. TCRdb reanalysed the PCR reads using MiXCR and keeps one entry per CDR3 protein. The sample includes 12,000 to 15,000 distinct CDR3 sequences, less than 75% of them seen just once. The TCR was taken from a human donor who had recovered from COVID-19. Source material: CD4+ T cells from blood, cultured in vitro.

CDR3 region: CASSPRLAGGDEQYF. As DNA, the CDR3 is TGTGCCAGCAGCCCCCGTTTAGCGGGAGGGGACGAGCAGTACTTC. J is TRBJ2-7 and V is TRBV9; TRBD2 agrees at 11 bases. Trimming removed 4 bases from V and 5 bases from J; junction bases left unmatched: 8. Germline V lookup: CDR1 SGDLS, CDR2 YYNGEE. The length of the CDR3 is 15 residues.